The entry that follows covers one T cell receptor (beta chain) sequence. Its matching antigen is unknown. Per the germline V gene, CDR1 is SGDLS and CDR2 is YYNGEE. The ends lost 4 bases at V and 0 bases at J; junction bases unmatched: 3. The CDR3 covers 15 residues. This entry comes from a study of blood T cells in healthy people across ages. A second PCR, run for roughly 6 to 11 cycles, used a sample-barcoded 5' primer plus a J-beta primer mix. Via MiXCR, TCRdb re-called the 5' RACE reads, giving one row per CDR3 protein. This table has more than 700,000 distinct CDR3 sequences, about half appearing once. Whole-study findings and limits: In the absence of known donor CMV status, changes in expanded clonotypes were possibly confounded.

This chain joins TRBV9 and TRBJ1-5; 8 bases fit TRBD1. This TCR derives from a man older than 75 in good health. Sequencing used blood. In nucleotides, the CDR3 is TGTGCCAGCAGCCCTGGACAGGGTAGCAATCAGCCCCAGCATTTT. It is translated as CASSPGQGSNQPQHF.